This TCR beta chain was identified during a study of blood T cells in healthy people across ages. Findings of the study overall: The authors considered diversity estimates from one million T cells to be underestimates.

With a J-beta primer mix and a sample-barcoded 5' primer, a second PCR ran roughly 6 to 12 cycles. One entry per CDR3 protein results from TCRdb running MiXCR on the 5' RACE reads. Of fewer than 1.5 million distinct CDR3 sequences listed, roughly 45% are singletons. This CDR3 region has 15 residues. V shed 0 bases and J shed 5 bases, with 14 bases lying between them. Germline V gives CDR1 SGDLS, CDR2 YYNGEE. This clonotype appeared a few times. Its target is not known. Every donor provided around 9.5 milliliters of peripheral blood. Total RNA extracted from each sample amounted to at least 5.5 micrograms.

The TCR sequence derives from a woman younger than 35 in good health. The material sequenced was blood. V is TRBV9 and J is TRBJ2-5; D unresolved. The CDR3 spells CASSVATGSGETQYF. In nucleotides, the CDR3 is TGTGCCAGCAGCGTAGCTACCGGCAGTGGGGAGACCCAGTACTTC. Drawing the rest from reference TRBV9 and TRBJ2-5, the complete variable domain is DSGVTQTPKHLITATGQRVTLRCSPRSGDLSVYWYQQSLDQGLQFLIQYYNGEERAKGNILERFSAQQFPDLHSELNLSSLELGDSALYFCASSVATGSGETQYFGPGTRLLVL.